What follows are 13 T cell receptor beta chains derived from one specimen sequenced in a study of blood T cell repertoires in COVID-19. Assay: immunoSEQ multiplex PCR; the TCRdb copy retains only in-frame clones and omits some. In the table there are about 140,000 clones, around 80% of which are singletons. Sequenced sample: peripheral blood. These receptors were taken from a woman aged 60-75 years with acute or convalescent COVID-19.

The chain is built from TRBV18 and TRBJ2-7; perhaps TRBD2 as D (6 bases). Trimming took off 1 base at V and 7 bases at J, with 14 bases between the two ends. The CDR3 is 14 residues long. CDR1 and CDR2 from the germline V gene are KGHSH and LQKENI. The CDR3 loop reads CASSPQNSGREQYF. The CDR3 DNA reads TGTGCCAGCTCACCACAGAATAGCGGAAGGGAGCAGTACTTC. The full variable domain, its missing parts supplied by reference TRBV18 and TRBJ2-7, is NAGVMQNPRHLVRRRGQEARLRCSPMKGHSHVYWYRQLPEEGLKFMVYLQKENIIDESGMPKERFSAEFPKEGPSILRIQQVVRGDSAAYFCASSPQNSGREQYFGPGTRLTVT.

Here the CDR3 DNA reads TGTGCCAGTAGTTTACTAGCGGACTCCTACAATGAGCAGTTCTTC. Its protein is CASSLLADSYNEQFF. V usage is TRBV19 and J usage is TRBJ2-1, with TRBD2 matching over 8 bases. The germline gives CDR1 LNHDA, CDR2 SQIVND (reference sequence). This CDR3 is 15 amino acids long. V gave up 5 bases and J gave up 0 bases; unmatched junction bases: 3.

The V gene is TRBV2, the J gene TRBJ2-1; 11 nucleotides match TRBD2. The germline gives CDR1 SNHLY, CDR2 FYNNEI. J gave up 5 bases and V 11 bases, and 8 bases lay outside the gene matches. This CDR3 contains 14 residues. The CDR3 reads CAVLAGGINNEQFF. The DNA of the CDR3 is TGTGCCGTCTTAGCGGGAGGGATCAACAATGAGCAGTTCTTC. Drawing the rest from reference TRBV2 and TRBJ2-1, the complete variable domain is EPEVTQTPSHQVTQMGQEVILRCVPISNHLYFYWYRQILGQKVEFLVSFYNNEISEKSEIFDDQFSVERPDGSNFTLKIRSTKLEDSAMYFCAVLAGGINNEQFFGPGTRLTVL.

The genes are TRBV4-1 and TRBJ2-7; possibly TRBD2 for D (6 bases). The V gene lost 4 bases and the J gene lost 4 bases, with 14 bases spanning the gap. This CDR3 region has 14 residues. Germline V gene data show CDR1 as MGHRA and CDR2 as YSYEKL. CDR3 region: CASSPPARGYEQYF. The CDR3 nucleotides read TGCGCCAGCAGCCCGCCTGCGCGGGGATACGAGCAGTACTTC.

This chain connects TRBV14 to TRBJ2-1; 7 nucleotides align to TRBD2. V trimming: 0 bases; J trimming: 4 bases; junction bases outside the gene matches: 9. This CDR3 is built from 17 residues. Germline V gene sequence: CDR1 SGHDN, CDR2 FVKESK. For the CDR3, the DNA is TGTGCCAGCAGCCAAGACCTCTTGGCTAGCGGTTACAATGAGCAGTTCTTC. Translation: CASSQDLLASGYNEQFF. The entire variable domain, with the rest obtained from reference TRBV14 and TRBJ2-1, is as follows: EAGVTQFPSHSVIEKGQTVTLRCDPISGHDNLYWYRRVMGKEIKFLLHFVKESKQDESGMPNNRFLAERTGGTYSTLKVQPAELEDSGVYFCASSQDLLASGYNEQFFGPGTRLTVL.

The CDR3 coding sequence is TGCGCCAGCAGCAAACTAGCGGGAGATCACGAGCAGTACTTC. It specifies CASSKLAGDHEQYF. The chain carries TRBV4-1 and TRBJ2-7; 11 positions agree with TRBD2. The CDR3 length is 14 residues. The V segment lost 5 bases and the J segment 5 bases; nucleotides outside the gene matches: 5. Germline V CDR1 and CDR2: MGHRA, YSYEKL.

V and J are TRBV5-1 and TRBJ2-1, with D maybe TRBD2 (6 bases). Germline loops: CDR1 SGHRS, CDR2 YFSETQ. V was clipped by 1 base and J by 5 bases, with 10 bases between them. The CDR3 totals 14 residues. Here the CDR3 reads CASSLKLANNEQFF. The CDR3 DNA reads TGCGCCAGCAGCTTGAAACTAGCCAACAATGAGCAGTTCTTC.

There are a few counts of this clone. The chain links TRBV5-6 to TRBJ2-3, with 10 nucleotides matching TRBD2. This CDR3 is 15 amino acids long. Trimming removed 2 bases from V and 9 bases from J; junction bases left unmatched: 9. The germline V gene encodes CDR1 SGHDT and CDR2 YYEEEE. The CDR3 is CASSLGPSSGSTQYF. The CDR3 DNA is TGTGCCAGCAGCTTAGGCCCCTCTAGCGGGAGCACGCAGTATTTT.

The rearrangement joins TRBV4-2 to TRBJ1-2; tentative D call: TRBD1 (5 bases). CDR3 length: 16 amino acids. Trimming cost V 0 bases and J 3 bases, with 14 bases left between them. CDR1 is LGHNA and CDR2 is YNFKEQ in the germline V gene. The CDR3 region is CASSQDELWGDYGYTF. In DNA form, the CDR3 reads TGTGCCAGCAGCCAAGATGAGTTGTGGGGCGACTATGGCTACACCTTC.

The rearrangement links TRBV20-1 to TRBJ2-3; 7 positions agree with TRBD2. With V trimmed by 3 bases and J by 6 bases, 12 bases remained unmatched. Germline lookup yields CDR1 DFQATT and CDR2 SNEGSKA (reference sequence). The CDR3 length is 15 residues. CDR3 DNA: TGCAGTGCTAGTGGCATAAAGCGGGGAAGGGATACGCAGTATTTT. This encodes CSASGIKRGRDTQYF.

This rearrangement joins TRBV5-6 to TRBJ2-5; the match to TRBD2 covers 10 bases. The germline V gene encodes CDR1 SGHDT and CDR2 YYEEEE. The V and J ends lost 4 bases and 4 bases, in that order; junction bases with no gene match: 7. The CDR3 length is 15 residues. This CDR3 reads CASSPLLAGVETQYF. The CDR3 DNA follows: TGTGCCAGCAGCCCTCTTCTAGCGGGAGTAGAGACCCAGTACTTC.

V is TRBV5-4 and J is TRBJ2-2, with 10 bases fitting TRBD2. The V gene's germline CDR1 is SGHNT and CDR2 YYREEE (reference sequence). The CDR3 is 18 residues long. After removal of 4 bases from V and 8 bases from J, the junction contained 17 bases not matched to a gene. The CDR3 is CASSLQRVAGGQSGELFF. For the CDR3, the DNA is TGTGCCAGCAGCCTGCAGAGGGTAGCGGGAGGACAATCAGGGGAGCTGTTTTTT.

The chain uses TRBV24-1 and TRBJ1-2; 11 nucleotides agree with TRBD1. The CDR3 covers 13 residues. Losses at the gene ends were 9 bases for V and 12 bases for J; bases not matched to a gene: 11. CDR1 is KGHDR and CDR2 is SFDVKD in the germline V gene. The CDR3, as DNA: TGTGCCACCTCCGCCAGGACAGGGGGCCCTCACACCTTC. It translates to CATSARTGGPHTF.